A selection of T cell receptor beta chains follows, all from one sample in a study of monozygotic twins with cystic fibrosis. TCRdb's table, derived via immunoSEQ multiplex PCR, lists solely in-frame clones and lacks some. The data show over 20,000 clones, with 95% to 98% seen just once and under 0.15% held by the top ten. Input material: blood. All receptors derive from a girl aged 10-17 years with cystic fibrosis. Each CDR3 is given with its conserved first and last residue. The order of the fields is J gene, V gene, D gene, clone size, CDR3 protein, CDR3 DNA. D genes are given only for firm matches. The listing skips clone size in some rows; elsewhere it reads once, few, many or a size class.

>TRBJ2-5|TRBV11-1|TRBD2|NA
CASSLKREGRETQYF
TGTGCCAGCAGCTTAAAGCGGGAGGGCCGGGAGACCCAGTACTTC
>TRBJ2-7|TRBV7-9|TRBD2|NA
CASSLGSTSGRVEQYF
TGTGCCAGCAGCTTAGGTTCGACTAGCGGGAGGGTCGAGCAGTACTTC
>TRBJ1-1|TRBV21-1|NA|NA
CASSNLWDENTEAFF
TGTGCCAGCAGCAATTTGTGGGACGAGAACACTGAAGCTTTCTTT
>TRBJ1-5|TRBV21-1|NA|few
CASSKVSPGQPKEPQHF
TGTGCCAGCAGCAAGGTATCCCCAGGACAGCCCAAGGAGCCCCAGCATTTT
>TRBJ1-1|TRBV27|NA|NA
CASSGVTDGEAFF
TGTGCCAGCAGTGGGGTTACGGACGGGGAAGCTTTCTTT
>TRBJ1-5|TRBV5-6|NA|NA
CASSLDGTQPQHF
TGTGCCAGCAGCTTGGATGGCACCCAGCCCCAGCATTTT
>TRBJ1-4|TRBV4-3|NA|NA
CASSQIPQRGLFF
TGCGCCAGCAGCCAGATCCCTCAAAGGGGGCTGTTTTTT
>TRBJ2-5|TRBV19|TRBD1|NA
CASGRPGQGMETQYF
TGTGCCAGTGGCCGACCGGGACAGGGTATGGAGACCCAGTACTTC
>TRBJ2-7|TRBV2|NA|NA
CASRPTTRARSYEQYF
TGTGCCAGCAGGCCAACAACCCGGGCCCGCAGCTACGAGCAGTACTTC
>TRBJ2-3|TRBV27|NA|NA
CASSFRASTDTQYF
TGTGCCAGCAGTTTCAGGGCAAGCACAGATACGCAGTATTTT
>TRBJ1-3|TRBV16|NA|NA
CASSATKSGNTIYF
TGTGCCAGCAGCGCGACAAAGTCTGGCAACACCATATATTTT
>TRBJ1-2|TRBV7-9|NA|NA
CASSRDNYGYTF
TGTGCCAGTTCCCGGGACAACTATGGCTACACCTTC
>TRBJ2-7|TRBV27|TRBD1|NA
CASSGQGPTYEQYF
TGTGCCAGCAGCGGACAGGGCCCAACCTACGAGCAGTACTTC
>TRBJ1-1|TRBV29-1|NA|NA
CSVMGGVTEAFF
TGCAGCGTTATGGGGGGGGTGACTGAAGCTTTCTTT
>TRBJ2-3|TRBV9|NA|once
CASSVGGRITDTQYF
TGTGCCAGCAGCGTAGGCGGCAGAATCACAGATACGCAGTATTTT
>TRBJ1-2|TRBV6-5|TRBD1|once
CASSFGQGAFYGYTF
TGTGCCAGCAGCTTCGGACAGGGGGCATTTTATGGCTACACCTTC
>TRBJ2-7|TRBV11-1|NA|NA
CASSYGWEQYF
TGTGCCAGCAGCTACGGCTGGGAGCAGTACTTC
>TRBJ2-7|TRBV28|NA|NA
CASSFWGLEQYF
TGTGCCAGCAGTTTTTGGGGTCTCGAGCAGTACTTC
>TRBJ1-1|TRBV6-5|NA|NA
CASSYSQARTEAFF
TGTGCCAGCAGTTACTCACAGGCCCGCACTGAAGCTTTCTTT
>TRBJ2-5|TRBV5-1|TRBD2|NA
CASSFGTSHQETQYF
TGCGCCAGCAGCTTCGGGACTAGCCACCAAGAGACCCAGTACTTC
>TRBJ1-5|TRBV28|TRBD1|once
CASKRLGGGGNQPQHF
TGTGCCAGCAAGCGGTTGGGAGGGGGCGGCAATCAGCCCCAGCATTTT
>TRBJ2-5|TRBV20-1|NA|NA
CSASTDQTQYF
TGCAGTGCTTCGACAGACCAGACCCAGTACTTC
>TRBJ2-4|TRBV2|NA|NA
CASSAWLGDVGIQYF
TGTGCCAGCAGTGCCTGGCTAGGGGACGTGGGCATTCAGTACTTC
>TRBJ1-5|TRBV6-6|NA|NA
CASSFLGRYSNQPQHF
TGTGCCAGCAGTTTCCTTGGACGGTATAGCAATCAGCCCCAGCATTTT
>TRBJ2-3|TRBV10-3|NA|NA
CAISEDRNTDTQYF
TGTGCCATCAGTGAAGACAGAAACACAGATACGCAGTATTTT
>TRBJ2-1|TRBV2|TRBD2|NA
CASSASGRAGEQFF
TGTGCCAGCAGTGCTTCCGGGAGGGCCGGTGAGCAGTTCTTC
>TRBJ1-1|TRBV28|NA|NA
CASSSPRAYTEAFF
TGTGCCAGCAGCTCCCCCCGCGCTTACACTGAAGCTTTCTTT
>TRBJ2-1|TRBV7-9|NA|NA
CASSPSTVSSYNEQFF
TGTGCCAGCAGCCCCTCGACAGTAAGCTCCTACAATGAGCAGTTCTTC
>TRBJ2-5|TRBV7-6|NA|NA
CASSLPQETQYF
TGTGCCAGCAGCTTACCGCAAGAGACCCAGTACTTC
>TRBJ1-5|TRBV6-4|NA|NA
CASSPRDRNNQPQHF
TGTGCCAGCAGCCCCAGGGATCGCAACAATCAGCCCCAGCATTTT
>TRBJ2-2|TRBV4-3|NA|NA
CASSPTWAALAGELFF
TGCGCCAGCAGCCCCACTTGGGCGGCCCTGGCCGGGGAGCTGTTTTTT
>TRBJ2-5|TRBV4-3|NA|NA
CASSQALRDPQETQYF
TGCGCCAGCAGCCAGGCTTTAAGAGATCCACAAGAGACCCAGTACTTC
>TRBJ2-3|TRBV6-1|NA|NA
CASSEDLPDTQYF
TGTGCCAGCAGTGAAGACCTCCCGGATACGCAGTATTTT
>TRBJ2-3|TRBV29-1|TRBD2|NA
CSVELAGGDTQYF
TGCAGCGTTGAACTAGCGGGAGGGGATACGCAGTATTTT
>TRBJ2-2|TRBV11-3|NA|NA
CASSLVPGELFF
TGTGCCAGCAGCTTAGTTCCCGGGGAGCTGTTTTTT
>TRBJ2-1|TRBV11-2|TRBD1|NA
CASSTLRDRNNEQFF
TGTGCCAGCTCCACGCTACGGGACAGAAACAATGAGCAGTTCTTC
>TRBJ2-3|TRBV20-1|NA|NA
CSARRTDTQYF
TGCAGTGCCAGACGGACAGATACGCAGTATTTT
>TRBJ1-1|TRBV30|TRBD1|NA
CAWSWKDRFYAEAFF
TGTGCCTGGAGTTGGAAGGACAGGTTTTATGCTGAAGCTTTCTTT
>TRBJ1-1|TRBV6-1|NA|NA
CASRFRGDTEAFF
TGTGCCAGCAGGTTCAGGGGAGACACTGAAGCTTTCTTT
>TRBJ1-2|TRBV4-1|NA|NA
CASSPRQGMDYGYTF
TGCGCCAGCAGCCCTCGTCAGGGGATGGACTATGGCTACACCTTC
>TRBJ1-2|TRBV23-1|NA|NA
CASSPHREPLGGYTF
TGCGCCAGCAGTCCCCACAGGGAACCCTTGGGTGGCTACACCTTC
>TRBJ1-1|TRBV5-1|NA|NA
CASSLANRNTEAFF
TGCGCCAGCAGCTTGGCTAACCGGAACACTGAAGCTTTCTTT
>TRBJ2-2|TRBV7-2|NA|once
CASSLGGAPARTGELFF
TGTGCCAGCAGCTTAGGAGGGGCGCCGGCCCGGACCGGGGAGCTGTTTTTT
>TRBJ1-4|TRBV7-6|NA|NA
CASSLYSYEKLFF
TGTGCCAGCAGCTTGTACAGCTATGAAAAACTGTTTTTT
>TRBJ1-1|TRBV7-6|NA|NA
CASSSSRVGMNTEAFF
TGTGCCAGCAGCTCCTCTCGTGTGGGAATGAACACTGAAGCTTTCTTT
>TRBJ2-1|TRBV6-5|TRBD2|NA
CASSSPSGRAYNEQFF
TGTGCCAGCAGTTCCCCGAGCGGGAGGGCTTACAATGAGCAGTTCTTC
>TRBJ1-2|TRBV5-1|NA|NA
CASSPTDTNYGYTF
TGCGCCAGCAGCCCGACGGACACTAACTATGGCTACACCTTC
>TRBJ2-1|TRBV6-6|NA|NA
CASRAGGSYNEQFF
TGTGCCAGCCGGGCTGGGGGGTCCTACAATGAGCAGTTCTTC
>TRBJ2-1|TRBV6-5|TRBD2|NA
CASRHKREWYNEQFF
TGTGCCAGCAGACATAAGCGGGAGTGGTACAATGAGCAGTTCTTC
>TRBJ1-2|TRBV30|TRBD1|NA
CAYGTGVSQNYGYTF
TGTGCCTATGGGACAGGGGTAAGCCAGAACTATGGCTACACCTTC
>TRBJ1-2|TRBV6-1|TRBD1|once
CASSGGQPGVGYTF
TGTGCCAGCAGTGGGGGACAGCCCGGAGTCGGCTACACCTTC
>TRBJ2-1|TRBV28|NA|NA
CASSALAGRTYNEQFF
TGTGCCAGCAGTGCCCTTGCGGGGCGAACCTACAATGAGCAGTTCTTC
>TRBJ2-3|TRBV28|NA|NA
CASSHFRDTLTDTQYF
TGTGCCAGCAGCCACTTTCGGGACACACTCACAGATACGCAGTATTTT
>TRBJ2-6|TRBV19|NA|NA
CASSGGTVGANVLTF
TGTGCCAGTAGTGGGGGGACCGTCGGGGCCAACGTCCTGACTTTC
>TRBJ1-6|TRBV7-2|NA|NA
CASSLVREPTLHF
TGTGCCAGCAGCTTAGTTCGCGAGCCTACTCTTCACTTT
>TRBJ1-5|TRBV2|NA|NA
CASRGDSNQPQHF
TGTGCCAGCAGGGGGGATAGCAATCAGCCCCAGCATTTT
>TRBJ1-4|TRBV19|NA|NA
CASSSGHGEKLFF
TGTGCCAGTAGTTCGGGACACGGTGAAAAACTGTTTTTT
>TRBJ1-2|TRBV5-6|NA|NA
CASSSLRGNYGYTF
TGTGCCAGCAGCTCACTTAGGGGTAACTATGGCTACACCTTC